Listed below are T cell receptor beta chains from one sample, sequenced in a study of T-cell memory formation after mild COVID-19. Each CDR3 protein gets one entry after TCRdb re-called the 5' RACE reads with MiXCR. The sample carries some 440,000 distinct CDR3 sequences, more than 20% recorded once. The sequenced sample consisted of PBMCs or a T cell subset sorted from them (not recorded which). These receptors all stem from an adult woman who had mild COVID-19 (a few samples of this study predate the infection). Cell type and time point are not known. Each CDR3 is given without its conserved first and last residue. Fields, in order: CDR3 length, J gene, V gene, CDR3 protein.

length: 12; J: TRBJ2-1; V: TRBV30; CDR3: AWSPGLAGYEQF
length: 15; J: TRBJ2-1; V: TRBV5-6; CDR3: ASSLTSWTGMNNEQF
length: 14; J: TRBJ2-3; V: TRBV20-1; CDR3: SASEGLAGGGDTQY
length: 18; J: TRBJ2-1; V: TRBV11-2; CDR3: ASSLAFTGGALLAPHEQF
length: 14; J: TRBJ2-4; V: TRBV27; CDR3: ASAVFGGLAKNIQY
length: 13; J: TRBJ2-5; V: TRBV7-2; CDR3: ASSSPRLGQETQY
length: 15; J: TRBJ2-7; V: TRBV27; CDR3: ASSSARGDRVFHEQY
length: 13; J: TRBJ2-5; V: TRBV7-8; CDR3: ASSLAGEWQETQY
length: 12; J: TRBJ1-2; V: TRBV19; CDR3: ASRERGTTYGYT
length: 11; J: TRBJ2-1; V: TRBV20-1; CDR3: SATGMGYNEQF
length: 14; J: TRBJ1-1; V: TRBV21-1; CDR3: ASSPWTGAFKTEAF
length: 11; J: TRBJ2-7; V: TRBV29-1; CDR3: SVEGGTKYEQY
length: 13; J: TRBJ2-3; V: TRBV9; CDR3: ASSDDGGGADTQY
length: 13; J: TRBJ2-7; V: TRBV29-1; CDR3: SVEWVQGYFYEQY
length: 12; J: TRBJ2-1; V: TRBV6-2/TRBV6-3; CDR3: ASSWDRGYNEQF
length: 11; J: TRBJ2-5; V: TRBV29-1; CDR3: SFSGTAQETQY
length: 14; J: TRBJ2-1; V: TRBV7-3; CDR3: ASSWLGDSSYNEQF